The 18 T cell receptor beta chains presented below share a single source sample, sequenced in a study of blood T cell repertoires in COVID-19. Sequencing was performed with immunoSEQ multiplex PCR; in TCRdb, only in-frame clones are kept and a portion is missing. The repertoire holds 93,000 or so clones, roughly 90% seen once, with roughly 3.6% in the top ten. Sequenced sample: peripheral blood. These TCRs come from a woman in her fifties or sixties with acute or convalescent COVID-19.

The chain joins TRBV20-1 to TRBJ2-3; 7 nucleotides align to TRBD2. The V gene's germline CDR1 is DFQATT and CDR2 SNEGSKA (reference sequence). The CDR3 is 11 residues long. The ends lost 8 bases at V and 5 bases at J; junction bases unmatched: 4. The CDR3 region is CSRASGDTQYF. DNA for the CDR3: TGCAGTCGAGCTAGCGGAGATACGCAGTATTTT.

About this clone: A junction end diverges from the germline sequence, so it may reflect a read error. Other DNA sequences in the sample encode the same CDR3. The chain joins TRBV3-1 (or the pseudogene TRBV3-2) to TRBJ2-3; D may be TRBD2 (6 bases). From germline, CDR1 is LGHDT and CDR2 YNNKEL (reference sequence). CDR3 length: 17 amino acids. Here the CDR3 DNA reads TGTGCCAGTAGCCAATTAAGCGGGCCCGGGAATGCAGATACGCAGTATTTT. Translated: CASSQLSGPGNADTQYF.

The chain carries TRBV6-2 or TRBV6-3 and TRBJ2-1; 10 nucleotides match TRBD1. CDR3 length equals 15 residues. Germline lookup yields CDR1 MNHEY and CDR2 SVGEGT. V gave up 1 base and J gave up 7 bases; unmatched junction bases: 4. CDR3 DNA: TGTGCCAGCAGTTACTTAGGGACAGGGGTAAATGAGCAGTTCTTC. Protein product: CASSYLGTGVNEQFF.

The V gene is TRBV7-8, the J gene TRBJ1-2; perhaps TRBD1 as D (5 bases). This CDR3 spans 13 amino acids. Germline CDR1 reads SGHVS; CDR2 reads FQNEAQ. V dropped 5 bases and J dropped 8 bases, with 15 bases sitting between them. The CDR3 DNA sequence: TGTGCCAGCAGCCCCCACAGGTCTAAAGGCTACACCTTC. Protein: CASSPHRSKGYTF.

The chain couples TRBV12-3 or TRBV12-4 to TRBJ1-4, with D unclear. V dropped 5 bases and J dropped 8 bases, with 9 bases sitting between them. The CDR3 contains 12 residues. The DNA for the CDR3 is TGTGCCAGCAGTACGACGGGAGAAAAACTGTTTTTT. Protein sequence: CASSTTGEKLFF.

The CDR3 sequence is CASSQEGEVGYTF. Here the CDR3 DNA reads TGCGCCAGCAGCCAAGAGGGGGAGGTCGGCTACACCTTC. The chain has TRBV4-1 and TRBJ1-2, with a possible D match to TRBD1 (5 bases). The CDR3 runs to 13 residues. V lost 0 bases and J lost 8, with 10 bases in between. Germline loops: CDR1 MGHRA, CDR2 YSYEKL.

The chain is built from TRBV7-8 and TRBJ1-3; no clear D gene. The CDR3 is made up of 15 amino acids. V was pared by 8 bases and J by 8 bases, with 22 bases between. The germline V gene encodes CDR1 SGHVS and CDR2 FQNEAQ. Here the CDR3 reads CASGLTPSMVDTIYF. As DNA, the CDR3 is TGTGCCAGCGGGTTGACACCGAGCATGGTAGACACCATATATTTT.

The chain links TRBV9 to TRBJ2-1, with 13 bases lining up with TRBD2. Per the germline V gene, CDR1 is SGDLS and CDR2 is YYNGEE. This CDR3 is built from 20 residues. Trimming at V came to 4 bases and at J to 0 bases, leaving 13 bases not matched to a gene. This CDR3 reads CASSPLRGTSGVSSYNEQFF. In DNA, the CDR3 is TGTGCCAGCAGCCCCTTGAGAGGGACTAGCGGGGTTAGCTCCTACAATGAGCAGTTCTTC.

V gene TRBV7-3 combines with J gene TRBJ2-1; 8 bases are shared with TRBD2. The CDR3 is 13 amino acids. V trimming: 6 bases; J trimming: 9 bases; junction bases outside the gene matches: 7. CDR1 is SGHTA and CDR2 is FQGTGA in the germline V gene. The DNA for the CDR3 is TGTGCCAGCAGGGGACTAGGGGTGGGTGAGCAGTTCTTC. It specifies CASRGLGVGEQFF.

CDR3 sequence: CATTLAFGGELFF. The CDR3 DNA reads as TGTGCCACCACACTAGCGTTCGGCGGGGAGCTGTTTTTT. The chain couples TRBV3-1 (or the pseudogene TRBV3-2) to TRBJ2-2, with 7 positions matching TRBD2. The germline V gene encodes CDR1 LGHDT and CDR2 YNNKEL (reference sequence). V lost 10 bases and J lost 7; bases outside the gene matches: 9. The CDR3 is 13 residues long.

Here the CDR3 reads CASSQVQAGGPTDTQYF. DNA of the CDR3: TGCGCCAGCAGCCAAGTTCAAGCGGGAGGTCCCACAGATACGCAGTATTTT. The chain carries TRBV4-1 and TRBJ2-3, with 9 bases that match TRBD2. V lost 1 base to trimming and J lost 2 bases; unmatched junction nucleotides: 7. Germline CDR1 reads MGHRA; CDR2 reads YSYEKL. CDR3 length: 17 amino acids.

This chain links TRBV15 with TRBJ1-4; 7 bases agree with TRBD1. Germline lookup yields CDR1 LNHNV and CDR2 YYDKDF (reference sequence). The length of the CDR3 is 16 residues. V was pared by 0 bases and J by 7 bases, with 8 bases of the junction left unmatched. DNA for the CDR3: TGTGCCACCAGCAGAGAGAAGGCGGACAGGACTGAAAAACTGTTTTTT. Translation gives CATSREKADRTEKLFF.

The DNA of the CDR3 is TGTGCCAGCAGTCCCAGACAGGGGTTTAGCAATCAGCCCCAGCATTTT. It yields the protein CASSPRQGFSNQPQHF. The chain combines TRBV28 with TRBJ1-5; TRBD1 agrees at 8 bases. The germline gives CDR1 MDHEN, CDR2 SYDVKM. CDR3 length: 16 amino acids. The trim removed 5 bases at V and 0 bases at J, leaving 6 bases unmatched.

This CDR3 is CASSLMGGGTGELFF. CDR3 in DNA: TGTGCCAGCAGCTTAATGGGAGGTGGAACCGGGGAGCTGTTTTTT. The chain uses TRBV11-2 and TRBJ2-2, with D maybe TRBD2 (6 bases). The V end was cut by 2 bases, the J end by 5 bases, with 12 bases between. This CDR3 is built from 15 residues. The germline V gene encodes CDR1 SGHAT and CDR2 FQNNGV.

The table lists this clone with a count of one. The CDR3 is CASSPPDTFDEQYF. In DNA form, the CDR3 reads TGTGCCAGCAGCCCCCCGGACACTTTCGACGAGCAGTACTTC. The chain joins TRBV3-1 (or the pseudogene TRBV3-2) to TRBJ2-7; a possible D gene is TRBD1 (5 bases). The V end lost 4 bases, the J end lost 5 bases, and 15 bases lay between the germline ends. The CDR3 length is 14 residues. Germline-derived CDR1 and CDR2 are LGHDT and YNNKEL (reference sequence).

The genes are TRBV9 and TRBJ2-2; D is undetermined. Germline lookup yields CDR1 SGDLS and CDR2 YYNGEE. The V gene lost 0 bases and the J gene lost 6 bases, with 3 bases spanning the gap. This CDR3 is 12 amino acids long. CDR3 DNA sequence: TGTGCCAGCAGCGTAGCTGCCGGGGAGCTGTTTTTT. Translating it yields CASSVAAGELFF.

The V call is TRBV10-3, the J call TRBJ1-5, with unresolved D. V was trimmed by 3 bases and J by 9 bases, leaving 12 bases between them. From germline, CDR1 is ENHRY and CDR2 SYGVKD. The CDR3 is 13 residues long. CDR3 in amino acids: CAISDKPQSPQHF. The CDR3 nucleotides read TGTGCCATCAGTGATAAGCCTCAATCGCCCCAGCATTTT.

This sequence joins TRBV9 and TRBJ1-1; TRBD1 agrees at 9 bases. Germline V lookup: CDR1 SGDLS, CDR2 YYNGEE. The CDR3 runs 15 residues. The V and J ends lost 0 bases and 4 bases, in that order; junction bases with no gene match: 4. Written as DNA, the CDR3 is TGTGCCAGCAGCGTAGTAGGGACAGGGAGCACTGAAGCTTTCTTT. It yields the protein CASSVVGTGSTEAFF.